Listed here are 13 T cell receptor beta chains from one sample, sequenced in a study of neurological immune-mediated disorders (dated by TCRdb to about 2019). The method was 5' RACE. TCRdb names Illumina HiSeq 2500 as the instrument used. The public reads were reprocessed in TCRdb via fastp at Q25 and MiXCR, keeping in-frame beta chains. Rows matching on CDR3 protein sequence are summarized as one entry with the most common DNA and genes. The sample contains approximately 50,000 distinct CDR3 sequences, around a tenth of them found a single time. Jointly, the top ten make up roughly 5% of the sample. The material sequenced was PBMCs. Receptor source: a man aged 70 or older with HTLV-1-associated myelopathy (HAM/TSP).

This clonotype has at least ten counts. This chain uses TRBV5-1 with TRBJ2-5, with D tentatively TRBD1 (6 bases). Germline CDR1 and CDR2: SGHRS and YFSETQ. The CDR3 is 14 amino acids. Trimming took off 5 bases at V and 4 bases at J, with 15 bases between the two ends. The CDR3 spells CASRTGHNAETQYF. The DNA of the CDR3 is TGCGCCAGCAGAACGGGACACAATGCAGAGACCCAGTACTTC. The full variable domain, with the rest looked up from reference TRBV5-1 and TRBJ2-5, is KAGVTQTPRYLIKTRGQQVTLSCSPISGHRSVSWYQQTPGQGLQFLFEYFSETQRNKGNFPGRFSGRQFSNSRSEMNVSTLELGDSALYLCASRTGHNAETQYFGPGTRLLVL.

There are a few counts of this clonotype. This could be a read error, since a much larger clone is one nucleotide away. This chain connects TRBV5-1 to TRBJ1-5, with D uncertain. From germline, CDR1 is SGHRS and CDR2 YFSETQ. The CDR3 contains 15 residues. The chain's CDR3 is CARSLVVGPDQPQHF. CDR3 nucleotide sequence: TGCGCCAGAAGCTTGGTGGTGGGTCCCGACCAGCCCCAGCATTTT. Complete variable domain (other parts from reference TRBV5-1 and TRBJ1-5): KAGVTQTPRYLIKTRGQQVTLSCSPISGHRSVSWYQQTPGQGLQFLFEYFSETQRNKGNFPGRFSGRQFSNSRSEMNVSTLELGDSALYLCARSLVVGPDQPQHFGDGTRLSIL.

J is TRBJ2-1 and V is TRBV7-9; 13 bases fit TRBD2. V was clipped by 0 bases and J by 3 bases; unmatched bases: 20. This CDR3 has 23 residues. The germline CDR1 and CDR2 sequences are SEHNR and FQNEAQ (reference sequence). The CDR3 region is CASSLAARTSGSSPRSFYNEQFF. The DNA of the CDR3 is TGTGCCAGCAGCTTAGCCGCCAGGACTAGCGGGAGCTCTCCACGCTCTTTCTACAATGAGCAGTTCTTC.

The table lists this clonotype with a few counts. The chain recombines TRBV20-1 with TRBJ2-1; TRBD2 aligns across 7 bases. Germline V lookup: CDR1 DFQATT, CDR2 SNEGSKA (reference sequence). The CDR3 spans 16 residues. The trim removed 2 bases at V and 0 bases at J, leaving 7 bases unmatched. This CDR3 reads CSARKAGRSSYNEQFF. The CDR3 DNA reads TGCAGTGCTAGAAAGGCCGGGAGGAGCTCCTACAATGAGCAGTTCTTC.

Many counts were recorded for this clonotype. This rearrangement joins TRBV20-1 to TRBJ2-1; a possible D gene is TRBD2 (6 bases). Between the trimmed V and J ends, which lost 0 bases and 4 bases, there was a span of 16 bases. In germline, CDR1 is DFQATT, CDR2 SNEGSKA (reference sequence). There are 16 residues in the CDR3. CDR3 loop: CSARDSFGTSYNEQFF. The CDR3 coding sequence is TGCAGTGCTAGAGATAGTTTCGGGACTTCATACAATGAGCAGTTCTTC.

This clonotype was counted at least ten times. Germline is not matched at one junction end, which may reflect a read error. This chain connects TRBV6-5 to TRBJ1-1, with 11 bases matching TRBD1. The length of the CDR3 is 14 residues. Germline V lookup: CDR1 MNHEY, CDR2 SVGAGI. The CDR3 DNA reads TGTGCCAGCAGTTACCCAGGACAGGGGGCAGAAGTTTTCTTT. Translating it yields CASSYPGQGAEVFF.

The sample holds many counts of this clonotype. V gene TRBV20-1 combines with J gene TRBJ2-3; D unresolved. The V gene lost 6 bases and the J gene lost 4 bases, with 11 bases spanning the gap. This CDR3 spans 12 amino acids. Germline-derived CDR1 and CDR2 are DFQATT and SNEGSKA (reference sequence). The CDR3 bases are TGCAGTGCCCTAGTCGACTCAGATACGCAGTATTTT. Translated, it gives CSALVDSDTQYF.

In its sample, this clonotype was seen many times. The chain is built from TRBV5-1 and TRBJ2-2; D remains ambiguous. CDR1 SGHRS and CDR2 YFSETQ come from the germline V gene. Trimming left V 2 bases short and J 7 bases short, with 9 bases between. The CDR3 consists of 13 residues. The CDR3 spells CASSFWVDGELFF. CDR3 in DNA: TGCGCCAGCAGCTTCTGGGTTGACGGGGAGCTGTTTTTT.

This clonotype was seen at least ten times. Mismatch with germline at one junction end may stem from a read error. The gene calls are TRBV27 and TRBJ2-4; perhaps TRBD2 as D (7 bases). The CDR3 is made up of 13 amino acids. Germline values: CDR1 MNHEY, CDR2 SMNVEV (reference sequence). CDR3 nucleotide sequence: TGTGCCAGCAGTTTAGCGCGGGGGCTCGACTCCACCTTC. This translates into CASSLARGLDSTF.

This clonotype was picked up one time. The chain is built from TRBV12-3 or TRBV12-4 and TRBJ2-2; no definite D call. The CDR3 runs to 14 residues. V was shortened by 2 bases and J by 9 bases, with 13 bases between the two germline ends. The CDR3 region is CASSLHQVSRELFF. The DNA for the CDR3 is TGTGCCAGCAGTTTACATCAGGTGTCCCGGGAGCTGTTTTTT.

This clonotype was counted ten times or more. V and J are TRBV5-1 and TRBJ2-6; TRBD2 aligns across 7 bases. V was pared by 2 bases and J by 4 bases, with 0 bases of the junction left unmatched. CDR3 size: 14 residues. Germline-derived CDR1 and CDR2 are SGHRS and YFSETQ. The CDR3 region is CASSLAGGANVLTF. The DNA for the CDR3 is TGCGCCAGCAGCTTAGCGGGAGGGGCCAACGTCCTGACTTTC. Full variable domain (rest looked up from reference TRBV5-1 and TRBJ2-6): KAGVTQTPRYLIKTRGQQVTLSCSPISGHRSVSWYQQTPGQGLQFLFEYFSETQRNKGNFPGRFSGRQFSNSRSEMNVSTLELGDSALYLCASSLAGGANVLTFGAGSRLTVL.

This clonotype was detected only a few times. The chain recombines TRBV7-9 with TRBJ2-3; D is unclear. The CDR3 is made up of 11 amino acids. Looked up from germline, CDR1 is SEHNR and CDR2 is FQNEAQ (reference sequence). V lost 2 bases to trimming and J lost 9 bases, with 6 bases between them. CDR3 region: CASSLSFTQYF. CDR3 sequence (DNA): TGTGCCAGCAGCTTATCGTTCACGCAGTATTTT.

This clonotype was seen ten or more times. For the CDR3, the DNA is TGTGCCAGCAGCTTAGTTGCACTGGACACCGGGGAGCTGTTTTTT. Translating it yields CASSLVALDTGELFF. The rearrangement joins TRBV11-2 to TRBJ2-2; no definite D call. Per the germline V gene, CDR1 is SGHAT and CDR2 is FQNNGV. The CDR3 runs to 15 residues. Trimming cost V 1 base and J 3 bases, with 9 bases left between them.